The 10 T cell receptor beta chains below come from one sample, sequenced in a study of control samples from healthy donors and cancer patients. The protocol was immunoSEQ multiplex PCR, while the TCRdb copy is restricted to in-frame clones and leaves out a portion. The sample has about 200,000 clones; about 89% are singletons. Sequencing was carried out using blood. The origin of the receptors is a man aged 25 to 40 in good health.

The rearrangement joins TRBV30 to TRBJ2-5; unclear D gene. The CDR3 spans 11 residues. Germline lookup yields CDR1 GTSNPN and CDR2 SVGIG (reference sequence). The V end was cut by 2 bases, the J end by 4 bases, with 5 bases between. For the CDR3, the DNA is TGTGCCTGGAGTTCCGGAGAGACCCAGTACTTC. Its protein is CAWSSGETQYF.

The chain employs TRBV25-1 and TRBJ1-1, with 7 nucleotides matching TRBD1. The CDR3 covers 13 residues. The germline V gene encodes CDR1 MGHDK and CDR2 SYGVNS. Losses at the gene ends were 3 bases for V and 6 bases for J; bases not matched to a gene: 4. CDR3 residues: CASSDHTGAEAFF. For the CDR3, the DNA is TGTGCCAGCAGTGACCATACAGGGGCTGAAGCTTTCTTT.

The V gene is TRBV5-1, the J gene TRBJ1-3, with TRBD1 as a possible D gene (5 bases). Trimming removed 4 bases at V and 4 bases at J, with 18 bases between. Germline V gives CDR1 SGHRS, CDR2 YFSETQ. The CDR3 has 16 residues. This CDR3 is CASSQRGAGDGNTIYF. The CDR3 bases are TGCGCCAGCAGCCAACGCGGGGCGGGGGACGGAAACACCATATATTTT.

The chain joins TRBV6-4 to TRBJ1-6; 7 bases align to TRBD1. Trimming at V came to 0 bases and at J to 9 bases, leaving 5 bases not matched to a gene. The CDR3 consists of 15 residues. Germline V gene data show CDR1 as MRHNA and CDR2 as SNTAGT. For the CDR3, the DNA is TGTGCCAGCAGTGACTCGCGCAACAGGGGTTCACCCCTCCACTTT. Translated: CASSDSRNRGSPLHF.

This chain joins TRBV3-1 (or the pseudogene TRBV3-2) and TRBJ1-1; D is unresolved. Trimming took off 1 base at V and 1 base at J, with 7 bases between the two ends. The CDR3 has 14 amino acids. Germline-derived CDR1 and CDR2 are LGHDT and YNNKEL (reference sequence). The CDR3 protein is CASSQGVRNTEAFF. The CDR3 DNA follows: TGTGCCAGCAGCCAAGGAGTAAGGAACACTGAAGCTTTCTTT.

The chain couples TRBV9 to TRBJ2-6, with D uncertain. There are 21 residues in the CDR3. The V gene lost 0 bases and the J gene lost 0 bases, with 22 bases spanning the gap. Germline CDR1 reads SGDLS; CDR2 reads YYNGEE. The CDR3 sequence: CASSVVFGDRGRYSGANVLTF. For the CDR3, the DNA is TGTGCCAGCAGCGTAGTTTTTGGAGATCGCGGACGTTACTCTGGGGCCAACGTCCTGACTTTC.

The rearrangement joins TRBV5-1 to TRBJ2-3; the D gene is possibly TRBD2 (5 bases). CDR1 SGHRS and CDR2 YFSETQ come from the germline V gene. There are 15 residues in the CDR3. Trimming pared 4 bases from V and 2 bases from J, leaving 14 bases between. The CDR3 region is CASSARAIATDTQYF. The CDR3 coding sequence is TGCGCCAGCAGCGCGCGGGCTATAGCCACAGATACGCAGTATTTT.

This clone appeared a single time. This chain uses TRBV12-5 with TRBJ1-6; 8 nucleotides match TRBD1. The CDR3 length is 17 residues. Trimming cost V 5 bases and J 7 bases; bases outside gene matches: 13. Germline values: CDR1 LGHNT, CDR2 FRNRAP. In DNA form, the CDR3 reads TGTGCTAGTGGTCCTCCCGGACAGGGTATACGGAATTCACCCCTCCACTTT. Amino acids: CASGPPGQGIRNSPLHF.

The chain combines TRBV2 with TRBJ1-3; no definite D call. Per germline, CDR1 SNHLY and CDR2 FYNNEI. V was cut by 2 bases and J by 0 bases, with 17 bases left in between. The CDR3 has 18 residues. CDR3 amino acids: CASSESYGVLSSGNTIYF. The CDR3 DNA reads as TGTGCCAGCAGTGAAAGTTATGGGGTCCTTAGCTCTGGAAACACCATATATTTT.

The genes are TRBV7-9 and TRBJ2-7; a possible D gene is TRBD1 (5 bases). CDR3 length: 15 amino acids. Germline V lookup: CDR1 SEHNR, CDR2 FQNEAQ (reference sequence). V was trimmed by 5 bases and J by 0 bases, leaving 14 bases between them. The CDR3 sequence is CASSVVQGVSYEQYF. CDR3 DNA: TGTGCCAGCAGCGTCGTGCAGGGCGTCTCCTACGAGCAGTACTTC.